This T cell receptor (beta chain) stems from a study of beta chain features in type 1 diabetes. Only a few counts were recorded for this clone. Antigen unknown. The V end was cut by 5 bases, the J end by 4 bases, with 15 bases between. The germline gives CDR1 SEHNR, CDR2 FQNEAQ (reference sequence). The CDR3 is made up of 14 amino acids. Study-level results: Healthy donors had naive, central memory and Treg TCRB repertoires that appeared less similar than those seen among patients. Moderate but significant shortening of TCRB CDR3s was recorded in all four CD4+ subsets from Type 1 diabetes patients.

Of the isolated RNA, all was reverse transcribed, and so the sequenced material was expressed TCRB transcripts. Some 3.3 million reads was the average for naive, central memory and regulatory T cell samples. Measured with immunoSEQ multiplex PCR; TCRdb has only the in-frame clones, and not every one. Of under 300,000 clones in the sample, about a tenth were seen once. This chain joins TRBV7-9 and TRBJ2-7; TRBD1 is a possible D gene (6 bases). This sequence originates from a man younger than 45 with type 1 diabetes. Material: naive CD4+ T cells from blood. The CDR3 DNA follows: TGTGCCAGCAGCCTCCGGGACACTGTTTACGAGCAGTACTTC. Its protein is CASSLRDTVYEQYF.